Listed below are T cell receptor beta chains from one sample, sequenced in a study of T cells in Graves' hyperthyroidism and ophthalmopathy. TCRdb processed the multiplex PCR reads anew with MiXCR; each CDR3 protein has one entry. This sample has approximately 510,000 distinct CDR3 sequences; around 43% occur once, and the top ten carry about two fifths. The sequencing sample was made of peripheral blood or thyroid tissue (not recorded which). These receptor sequences come from an adult woman with Graves' disease, either hyperthyroidism or ophthalmopathy (not recorded which). Each CDR3 is given with its conserved first and last residue. The D gene is left open where the match is weak. Size is omitted from some rows. Given values are once, few, many or a class for expanded clones.

TGCGCCAGCAGCCAAAAGGGGACGGTTGGGGAAAAACTGTTTTTT CASSQKGTVGEKLFF TRBV4-1 many . TRBJ1-4
TGTGCCATCAGTGACGGGGCGGCCAACGTCCTGACTTTC CAISDGAANVLTF TRBV10-3 many . TRBJ2-6
TGCAGTGCCTCAGGGGGGCGGAATGAAAAACTGTTTTTT CSASGGRNEKLFF TRBV20-1 . TRBD1 TRBJ1-4
TGTGCCAGCAGGCCAGACAGGTGGAACACTGAAGCTTTCTTT CASRPDRWNTEAFF TRBV7-9 many . TRBJ1-1
TGTGCCAGCAGCCTAGGGATGACTAGTAGTTCGCAGTTCTTC CASSLGMTSSSQFF TRBV11-2 . . TRBJ2-1
TGTGCCAGCAGCTTAGCCAGGGAGAGCTATGGCTACACCTTC CASSLARESYGYTF TRBV7-8 few . TRBJ1-2
TGCAGCGTTGGAGGACAGGGGGCGGGAGAGCAGTACTTC CSVGGQGAGEQYF TRBV29-1 many TRBD1 TRBJ2-7
TGCGCCAGCAGCCCCGTCGTAGCGGGAGGGACCTACGAGCAGTACTTC CASSPVVAGGTYEQYF TRBV7-9 . TRBD2 TRBJ2-7
TGTGCCACCAGCAGAGATAGGGGGTCTAACAATCAGCCCCAGCATTTT CATSRDRGSNNQPQHF TRBV15 many . TRBJ1-5
TGTGCCAGCAGCTTAGCAGGGACAGCGAACACCGGGGAGCTGTTTTTT CASSLAGTANTGELFF TRBV7-2 . TRBD1 TRBJ2-2
TGTGCCAGCAGTTACGGGGGACAGAGGCTAGGCACTGAAGCTTTCTTT CASSYGGQRLGTEAFF TRBV6-2/TRBV6-3 many TRBD1 TRBJ1-1
TGTGCCACCAGTGATTCGGCGACAGGTTCGGAGCCCCAGCATTTT CATSDSATGSEPQHF TRBV24-1 few . TRBJ1-5
TGTGCCAGCAGGAACGACCCCACTGAAGCTTTCTTT CASRNDPTEAFF TRBV7-2 . . TRBJ1-1
TGTGCCAGCAGTGTATTGGTCGAGCAGTACTTC CASSVLVEQYF TRBV2 . . TRBJ2-7
TGTGCCACCAGCAGATTCCCCGGGACAGGGCCCTATGGCTACACCTTC CATSRFPGTGPYGYTF TRBV15 . TRBD1 TRBJ1-2
TGTGCCACCAGCAGCTTGGGCGGGAACACTGAAGCTTTCTTT CATSSLGGNTEAFF TRBV15 . . TRBJ1-1
TGCGCCAGCAGTGAGCCTAAGACCAGGCTAGGACACCAAGAGGAGGAAGCTTCCTTT CASSEPKTRLGHQEEEASF TRBV10-1 . . TRBJ1-1